This T cell receptor beta chain was observed in a study of blood T cell repertoires in COVID-19. Overall study: Spain, Italy and the United States supplied samples that represented acute and convalescent COVID-19. The analysed material was cDNA or gDNA that came from T cells, B-cell-depleted T cells, or PBMCs.

Source study methods: Amplifying reference gene primers gave estimates of nucleated cell counts. Sequencing used immunoSEQ multiplex PCR; TCRdb keeps in-frame clones, though not all of them. That table supplies the V and J calls and clone size; D and trimming were determined from the DNA. The sample lists some 120,000 clones; about 86% were seen once. The CDR3 contains 17 residues. Per germline, CDR1 MNHEY and CDR2 SMNVEV (reference sequence). Trimming left V 2 bases short and J 1 base short, with 14 bases between. This receptor was identified in a woman in her forties or fifties with acute or convalescent COVID-19. Sequenced: peripheral blood. This sequence joins TRBV27 and TRBJ2-2; D might be TRBD2 (6 bases). The CDR3 protein is CASSLLANGGNTGELFF. Written as DNA, the CDR3 is TGTGCCAGCAGTTTACTGGCTAACGGGGGGAACACCGGGGAGCTGTTTTTT.